These T cell receptor beta chains were read from a single sample in a study of blood T cell repertoires in COVID-19. Repertoires were generated with immunoSEQ multiplex PCR, while TCRdb's copy carries only in-frame clones and drops some. Of 29,000 or so clones detected, approximately 80% appear once; the ten largest clones hold 35% to 55%. The sequenced sample consisted of peripheral blood. All receptors derive from a woman between 65 and 79 years old with acute or convalescent COVID-19. CDR3s include the opening cysteine and the closing phenylalanine or tryptophan. Fields, in order: CDR3 protein, CDR3 DNA, V gene, D gene, clone size, J gene. A D gene is named only where the DNA matches it firmly. A row's size may be missing; if present it is once, few, many or a size class.

cdr3_aa: CASSLGQAGNTIYF
cdr3_nt: TGTGCCAGCAGCCTCGGACAGGCTGGAAACACCATATATTTT
v_call: TRBV28
d_call: TRBD1
clone_size: NA
j_call: TRBJ1-3

cdr3_aa: CASSLDRGQGSPLHF
cdr3_nt: TGTGCCAGCAGCTTAGACAGGGGGCAGGGTTCACCCCTCCACTTT
v_call: TRBV7-2
d_call: TRBD1
clone_size: NA
j_call: TRBJ1-6

cdr3_aa: CASTPTGDHGYTF
cdr3_nt: TGTGCCAGCACCCCGACGGGGGACCATGGCTACACCTTC
v_call: TRBV7-2
d_call: NA
clone_size: NA
j_call: TRBJ1-2

cdr3_aa: CATQEGVTEAFF
cdr3_nt: TGTGCCACCCAGGAGGGAGTGACTGAAGCTTTCTTT
v_call: TRBV28
d_call: NA
clone_size: NA
j_call: TRBJ1-1

cdr3_aa: CASSSQGFEQYF
cdr3_nt: TGTGCCAGCAGCTCGCAGGGCTTCGAGCAGTACTTC
v_call: TRBV7-9
d_call: NA
clone_size: once
j_call: TRBJ2-7

cdr3_aa: CASSLTGGNQPQHF
cdr3_nt: TGTGCCAGCAGCTTGACAGGGGGCAATCAGCCCCAGCATTTT
v_call: TRBV7-2
d_call: TRBD1
clone_size: NA
j_call: TRBJ1-5

cdr3_aa: CASSYLAGGGETQYF
cdr3_nt: TGTGCCAGCAGCTACCTAGCGGGAGGAGGAGAGACCCAGTACTTC
v_call: TRBV5-8
d_call: TRBD2
clone_size: NA
j_call: TRBJ2-5

cdr3_aa: CASIGGTGKLFF
cdr3_nt: TGTGCCAGCATCGGGGGGACAGGAAAACTGTTTTTT
v_call: TRBV28
d_call: TRBD1
clone_size: NA
j_call: TRBJ1-4

cdr3_aa: CAWRSGGPYLEQFF
cdr3_nt: TGTGCCTGGAGGTCGGGAGGGCCTTACCTTGAGCAGTTCTTC
v_call: TRBV30
d_call: TRBD2
clone_size: NA
j_call: TRBJ2-1

cdr3_aa: CASSLSLAKNIQYF
cdr3_nt: TGTGCCAGCAGCCTCAGTCTAGCCAAAAACATTCAGTACTTC
v_call: TRBV6-5
d_call: NA
clone_size: NA
j_call: TRBJ2-4